A single TCR beta chain is shown here with its context. The antigen is undetermined. V was cut by 1 base and J by 4 bases, with 12 bases left in between. Germline values: CDR1 MNHEY, CDR2 SVGAGI. This CDR3 region has 15 residues. The repertoire was sequenced with immunoSEQ multiplex PCR; TCRdb's copy has only in-frame clones and lacks some. Here the sample spans roughly 87,000 clones, around nine tenths being singletons. These data originate in a study of T cell responses to AZD1222 COVID-19 vaccine. Study outcomes and limitations: The donor cohort was predominantly white British with a female majority, and clonal diversity may have been underestimated.

This TCR derives from an adult who received the AZD1222 COVID-19 vaccine. The rearrangement uses TRBV6-5 and TRBJ2-3; D remains ambiguous. The sequenced sample was peripheral blood, obtained 28 days after the second AZD1222 dose. The CDR3: CASSYFISAPDTQYF. CDR3 in DNA: TGTGCCAGCAGTTACTTCATCTCGGCCCCAGATACGCAGTATTTT.